The next 24 T cell receptor beta chains were all read from a single sample in a study of CD8 T cells in ankylosing spondylitis (dated by TCRdb to the late 2010s). Receptor amplification or capture employed 5' RACE. Sequencing was performed on an Illumina HiSeq 2500. The public reads were run again by TCRdb, first through fastp at Q25 and then through MiXCR, and only productive beta chains were kept. Duplicate CDR3 protein sequences are folded into a single record with the most common DNA and genes. A total of about 69,000 distinct CDR3 sequences appear in this sample, approximately 5% of them only once. 2.2% of the sample is in the top ten clones. Source material: blood, either unsorted or a sorted T cell fraction (not recorded which). These TCRs come from a male donor with ankylosing spondylitis or in good health (not recorded which).

This clonotype was picked up many times. V and J are TRBV5-1 and TRBJ1-2, with no clear D. Trimming took 4 bases from V and 0 from J, leaving 22 bases between them. CDR3 length: 18 residues. CDR1 and CDR2 (germline): SGHRS, YFSETQ. The CDR3, as DNA: TGCGCCAGCAGCCCCGCCGCGGGTCGCGGATCCTCTAACTATGGCTACACCTTC. This codes for CASSPAAGRGSSNYGYTF.

This clonotype was picked up many times. The rearrangement links TRBV6-6 to TRBJ2-5; perhaps TRBD1 as D (7 bases). The V end lost 6 bases, the J end lost 13 bases, and 21 bases lay between the germline ends. The CDR3 length is 13 residues. In germline, CDR1 is MNHNY, CDR2 SVGAGI (reference sequence). CDR3 nucleotides: TGTGCCAGCAGACCCCTTCAGGGGGGCCTACCGTACTTC. Residues: CASRPLQGGLPYF.

This clonotype was recorded many times. The rearrangement uses TRBV5-1 and TRBJ2-2, with 7 bases matching TRBD2. The CDR3 contains 16 residues. Germline values: CDR1 SGHRS, CDR2 YFSETQ. Unmatched junction bases numbered 6, after V lost 4 bases and J lost 0 bases. The CDR3 DNA sequence: TGCGCCAGCAGCAAAAGGGACTATACGAACACCGGGGAGCTGTTTTTT. Translating gives CASSKRDYTNTGELFF.

This clonotype was counted at least ten times. This sequence joins TRBV6-1 and TRBJ2-3; no firm D call. V was trimmed by 1 base and J by 13 bases, leaving 18 bases between them. The germline gives CDR1 MNHNS, CDR2 SASEGT. The CDR3 is 14 residues long. CDR3 nucleotide sequence: TGTGCCAGCAGTGAAGAACCCCGGTCAATTAAGAAGTATTTT. It codes for CASSEEPRSIKKYF.

This clonotype showed up many times. The chain couples TRBV20-1 to TRBJ1-6; D is ambiguous. In germline, CDR1 is DFQATT, CDR2 SNEGSKA (reference sequence). The CDR3 has 15 amino acids. Trimming stripped 3 bases from V and 7 bases from J, with 16 bases between. The CDR3 reads CSASVREGGNSPLHF. The CDR3 DNA is TGCAGTGCTAGTGTCCGGGAGGGCGGCAATTCACCCCTCCACTTT.

This clonotype was counted many times. The chain joins TRBV4-1 to TRBJ2-1, with 11 nucleotides matching TRBD2. V was clipped by 4 bases and J by 0 bases; unmatched bases: 5. This CDR3 is 17 amino acids long. CDR1 and CDR2 from the germline V gene are MGHRA and YSYEKL. CDR3 bases: TGCGCCAGCAGCCCCACTAGCGGGGGAAGCTCCTACAATGAGCAGTTCTTC. It is translated as CASSPTSGGSSYNEQFF.

This clonotype came up many times. The genes are TRBV28 and TRBJ2-1, with 8 bases lining up with TRBD1. This CDR3 has 16 amino acids. The germline V gene has CDR1 MDHEN and CDR2 SYDVKM. J was trimmed by 5 bases and V by 6 bases; bases with no gene match: 12. Here the CDR3 DNA reads TGTGCCAGCAGCCCATCAGGACAGGGCAGAAACAATGAGCAGTTCTTC. This gives the protein CASSPSGQGRNNEQFF.

There are many counts of this clonotype. The J gene is TRBJ1-6, the V gene TRBV25-1; TRBD1 aligns across 8 bases. Germline V gene lookup returns CDR1 MGHDK and CDR2 SYGVNS. The trim removed 4 bases at V and 7 bases at J, leaving 9 bases unmatched. CDR3 size: 16 residues. CDR3 in DNA: TGTGCCAGCAGTGGGAGCGTTGACAGGGGAAATTCACCCCTCCACTTT. As protein: CASSGSVDRGNSPLHF.

This clonotype was counted many times. CDR3 in DNA: TGCAGTGCTAGGCTACCGGGACAGGTCGATGAGCAGTTCTTC. Protein sequence: CSARLPGQVDEQFF. The chain carries TRBV20-1 and TRBJ2-1, with TRBD1 matching over 8 bases. The CDR3 spans 14 residues. Germline assignment: CDR1 DFQATT and CDR2 SNEGSKA (reference sequence). J gave up 8 bases and V 3 bases, and 9 bases lay outside the gene matches.

This clonotype was seen repeatedly, ten times or more. The chain has TRBV20-1 and TRBJ2-1; 7 bases are a match to TRBD2. The junction had 6 bases not matched to a gene; V was cut back by 7 bases and J by 0 bases. The length of the CDR3 is 14 residues. The germline V gene encodes CDR1 DFQATT and CDR2 SNEGSKA (reference sequence). In DNA, the CDR3 is TGCAGTGTCGGGGGGATTAGCTCCTACAATGAGCAGTTCTTC. It specifies CSVGGISSYNEQFF.

The sample holds a few counts of this clonotype. Being one base from a much bigger clone, this may be a read error. The rearrangement joins TRBV3-1 to TRBJ2-7; D ambiguous. The germline V gene encodes CDR1 LGHDT and CDR2 YNNKEL (reference sequence). This CDR3 contains 15 residues. CDR3 protein: CACSQGSGPFYEQYF. For the CDR3, the DNA is TGTGCCTGCAGCCAAGGATCAGGCCCATTCTACGAGCAGTACTTC.

This clonotype was observed at least ten times. V is TRBV20-1 and J is TRBJ2-7; 13 bases align to TRBD2. In germline, CDR1 is DFQATT, CDR2 SNEGSKA (reference sequence). Trimming at V came to 6 bases and at J to 3 bases, leaving 5 bases not matched to a gene. The CDR3 extends over 14 amino acids. CDR3 coding DNA: TGCAGTGCCTTTCGGACTAGCGGGGGCTACGAGCAGTACTTC. Translated, it gives CSAFRTSGGYEQYF.

This clonotype has a count of ten or more. The chain recombines TRBV5-1 with TRBJ2-2; D remains ambiguous. Germline values: CDR1 SGHRS, CDR2 YFSETQ. The V gene lost 0 bases and the J gene lost 8 bases, with 8 bases spanning the gap. The CDR3 extends over 13 amino acids. The CDR3 loop reads CASSLEGRGELFF. CDR3 nucleotide sequence: TGCGCCAGCAGCTTGGAAGGGCGAGGGGAGCTGTTTTTT.

Ten or more counts support this clonotype. The chain carries TRBV5-1 and TRBJ1-1, with D unclear. The length of the CDR3 is 15 residues. Trimming stripped 0 bases from V and 1 base from J, with 10 bases between. CDR1 is SGHRS and CDR2 is YFSETQ in the germline V gene. Here the CDR3 reads CASSLESTRNTEAFF. CDR3 nucleotide sequence: TGCGCCAGCAGCTTGGAATCCACACGGAACACTGAAGCTTTCTTT.

This clonotype was counted ten times or more. The V gene is TRBV3-1, the J gene TRBJ1-1; no firm D call. CDR1 and CDR2 from the germline V gene are LGHDT and YNNKEL (reference sequence). The ends were cut back, 5 bases at V and 0 bases at J, with 7 bases in the middle. There are 13 residues in the CDR3. CDR3 protein: CASSNWVNTEAFF. The CDR3 DNA reads as TGTGCCAGCAGCAACTGGGTGAACACTGAAGCTTTCTTT. Combining the CDR3 with reference TRBV3-1 and TRBJ1-1 gives the whole variable domain DTAVSQTPKYLVTQMGNDKSIKCEQNLGHDTMYWYKQDSKKFLKIMFSYNNKELIINETVPNRFSPKSPDKAHLNLHINSLELGDSAVYFCASSNWVNTEAFFGQGTRLTVV.

For this clonotype: A single base separates this from a much larger clone, so it may be a read error. The rearrangement uses TRBV11-2 and TRBJ2-3; 7 bases are a match to TRBD1. With 2 bases clipped from V and 5 bases from J, the junction kept 10 bases outside the gene matches. The CDR3 sequence is 16 residues long. CDR1 and CDR2 from the germline V gene are SGHAT and FQNNGV. CDR3 DNA sequence: TGTGCCAGCAGCTTAAGGCAGGGGGAAGAGATAGATACGCAGTATTTT. Translated, it gives CASSLRQGEEIDTQYF.

This clonotype was counted ten times or more. The chain combines TRBV12-3 or TRBV12-4 with TRBJ1-4; D is undetermined. V was cut by 4 bases and J by 0 bases, with 9 bases left in between. This CDR3 region has 15 residues. The CDR3 sequence is CASSSTGTTNEKLFF. CDR3 DNA sequence: TGTGCCAGCAGTTCTACCGGGACAACTAATGAAAAACTGTTTTTT.

This clonotype was counted at least ten times. V is TRBV2 and J is TRBJ2-1; TRBD2 matches at 11 bases. Germline CDR1 reads SNHLY; CDR2 reads FYNNEI. This CDR3 has 16 residues. The J segment lost 4 bases and the V segment lost 6 bases, leaving 8 bases of the junction unmatched. The CDR3 loop reads CASRANRLAGYNEQFF. The CDR3 bases are TGTGCCAGCAGGGCCAACCGACTAGCGGGGTACAATGAGCAGTTCTTC.

In its sample, this clonotype was seen many times. This chain uses TRBV20-1 with TRBJ2-5, with D perhaps matching TRBD1 (6 bases). This CDR3 contains 14 residues. Trimming took off 4 bases at V and 5 bases at J, with 17 bases between the two ends. Germline CDR1 and CDR2: DFQATT and SNEGSKA (reference sequence). The CDR3 protein is CSANRQAFTETQYF. CDR3 bases: TGCAGTGCTAATCGACAGGCCTTTACGGAGACCCAGTACTTC.

At least ten counts were recorded for this clonotype. The rearrangement joins TRBV12-3 or TRBV12-4 to TRBJ2-5; 11 bases fit TRBD2. The length of the CDR3 is 17 residues. V gave up 6 bases and J gave up 1 base; unmatched junction bases: 10. The CDR3 sequence: CASSRLVAGGAQETQYF. CDR3 nucleotide sequence: TGTGCCAGCAGCCGTCTCGTAGCGGGGGGGGCCCAAGAGACCCAGTACTTC.

This clonotype occurred many times. The chain uses TRBV28 and TRBJ1-1; TRBD1 aligns across 7 bases. The CDR3 extends over 13 amino acids. V lost 6 bases and J lost 10; bases outside the gene matches: 11. Germline V gene data show CDR1 as MDHEN and CDR2 as SYDVKM. CDR3 DNA sequence: TGTGCCAGCAGCCCCCAGGGGGAAGTAGGAGCTTTCTTT. Translation gives CASSPQGEVGAFF.

This clonotype was counted many times. The gene calls are TRBV20-1 and TRBJ2-7; the D gene could be TRBD1 or TRBD2 (5 bases each). The V end was cut by 5 bases, the J end by 2 bases, with 16 bases between. Germline V gene lookup returns CDR1 DFQATT and CDR2 SNEGSKA (reference sequence). The CDR3 runs 14 residues. The CDR3 region is CSASRDGTPYEQYF. The CDR3 nucleotides are TGCAGTGCTTCCCGGGACGGAACGCCCTACGAGCAGTACTTC.

This clonotype has ten or more counts. The V gene is TRBV11-2, the J gene TRBJ2-1; no definite D call. The CDR3 extends over 13 amino acids. The V gene lost 5 bases and the J gene lost 8 bases, with 13 bases spanning the gap. The V gene's germline CDR1 is SGHAT and CDR2 FQNNGV. Here the CDR3 DNA reads TGTGCCAGCAGCCCCCCCGGGTCGGATGAGCAGTTCTTC. It specifies CASSPPGSDEQFF.

This clonotype came up many times. The chain combines TRBV29-1 with TRBJ2-1; TRBD2 might be the D (7 bases). The CDR3 is 13 residues long. The germline CDR1 and CDR2 sequences are SQVTM and ANQGSEA. The ends were cut back, 7 bases at V and 15 bases at J, with 25 bases in the middle. The CDR3, as DNA: TGCAGCGCCCGGGGGGCTGGGGGGCCGACGCCGTTCTTC. As protein: CSARGAGGPTPFF.